This T cell receptor (beta chain) came from a study of beta chain features in type 1 diabetes. Sequenced material consisted of expressed TCRB transcripts (all of the isolated RNA was reverse transcribed). Naive, central memory and regulatory T cell samples came to a mean of approximately 3.3 million reads. The protocol was immunoSEQ multiplex PCR, while the TCRdb copy is restricted to in-frame clones and leaves out a portion. The sample holds about 190,000 clones, approximately 8% seen once. This clone has only a few counts. Its antigen is currently unknown. Findings and limits, study-wide: Researchers report that Type 1 diabetes patients had moderately but significantly shorter TCRB CDR3s across all four CD4+ subsets. HLA influence on TCRB rearrangement stayed unresolved here.

This receptor was identified in a woman between 40 and 55 years old with type 1 diabetes. The sample consisted of central memory CD4+ T cells from blood.

The chain's CDR3 is CSVYGTQDRGRNQPQHF. Written as DNA, the CDR3 is TGCAGCGTTTACGGGACCCAGGACAGGGGTCGCAATCAGCCCCAGCATTTT. The chain links TRBV29-1 to TRBJ1-5; the match to TRBD1 covers 9 bases. Looked up from germline, CDR1 is SQVTM and CDR2 is ANQGSEA. Trimming cost V 5 bases and J 2 bases; bases outside gene matches: 13. The length of the CDR3 is 17 residues.